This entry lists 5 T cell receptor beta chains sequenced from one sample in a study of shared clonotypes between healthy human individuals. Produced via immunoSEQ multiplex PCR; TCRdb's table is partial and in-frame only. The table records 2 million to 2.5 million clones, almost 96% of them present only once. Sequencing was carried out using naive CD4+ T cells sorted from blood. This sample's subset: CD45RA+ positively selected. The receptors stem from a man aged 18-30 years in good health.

CDR3 in DNA: TGCGCCAGCAGCTTTAACAGCGATCAGCCCCAGCATTTT. This codes for CASSFNSDQPQHF. The rearrangement joins TRBV5-1 to TRBJ1-5, with D unresolved. Trimming took 2 bases from V and 5 from J, leaving 8 bases between them. CDR1 is SGHRS, CDR2 YFSETQ, per germline. The CDR3 is 13 amino acids.

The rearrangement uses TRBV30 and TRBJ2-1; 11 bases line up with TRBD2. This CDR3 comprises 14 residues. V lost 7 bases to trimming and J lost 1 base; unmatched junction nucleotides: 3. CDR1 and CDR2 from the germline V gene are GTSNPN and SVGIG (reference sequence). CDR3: CASGTSGSYNEQFF. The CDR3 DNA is TGTGCCTCAGGGACTAGCGGATCCTACAATGAGCAGTTCTTC.

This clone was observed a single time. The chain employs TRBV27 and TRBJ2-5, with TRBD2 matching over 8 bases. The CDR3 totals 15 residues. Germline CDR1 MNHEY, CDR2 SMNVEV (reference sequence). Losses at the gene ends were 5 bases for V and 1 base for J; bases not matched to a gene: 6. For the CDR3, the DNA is TGTGCCAGCAGTCAGACTAGCGTCTTCCAAGAGACCCAGTACTTC. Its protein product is CASSQTSVFQETQYF.

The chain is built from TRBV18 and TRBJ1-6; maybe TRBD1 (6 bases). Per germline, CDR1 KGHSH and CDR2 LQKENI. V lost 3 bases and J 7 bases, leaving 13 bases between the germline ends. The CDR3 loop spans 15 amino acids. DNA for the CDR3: TGTGCCAGCTCACCCGAGGGGGGGCGGAATTCACCCCTCCACTTT. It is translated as CASSPEGGRNSPLHF.

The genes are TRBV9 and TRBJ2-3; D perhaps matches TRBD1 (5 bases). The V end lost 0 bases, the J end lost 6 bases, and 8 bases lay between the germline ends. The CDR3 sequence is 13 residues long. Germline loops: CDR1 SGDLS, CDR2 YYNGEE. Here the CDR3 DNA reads TGTGCCAGCAGCGTAGTGCAGGGCGATACGCAGTATTTT. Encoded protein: CASSVVQGDTQYF. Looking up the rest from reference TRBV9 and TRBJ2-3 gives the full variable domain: DSGVTQTPKHLITATGQRVTLRCSPRSGDLSVYWYQQSLDQGLQFLIQYYNGEERAKGNILERFSAQQFPDLHSELNLSSLELGDSALYFCASSVVQGDTQYFGPGTRLTVL.